This TCR beta chain was documented in a study of control samples from healthy donors and cancer patients (dated by TCRdb to the early 2020s). On this clone itself: No cognate antigen has been identified for it. One base away there is no much larger clone; base qualities are not given.

Via the germline V gene, CDR1 is SQVTM and CDR2 ANQGSEA. V gives up 4 bases and J gives up 2 bases, and the segment between their germline ends measures 6 bases. Taken from cysteine to phenylalanine, the CDR3 has 11 residues. The entry retains the CDR3 DNA only, 33 bases that are in frame from base 1. The method behind the library was the immunoSEQ multiplex PCR assay. TCRdb mirrors the immuneACCESS table, restricted to in-frame sequences. Some clones are absent from its copies; in checked studies, under half trace to an unresolved V gene, and the reason for the others is unknown. For this sample the table gives 100,000 or so clones, of which 83% were detected only once. About 13% of the sample is held by the ten biggest clonotypes.

This clonotype was sampled from a woman between 50 and 59 years old in good health. The chain links TRBV29-1 with TRBJ2-7; the D gene cannot be resolved reliably. The sample comprised blood. The nucleotides are TGCAGCGTTGGTCGGCCCTACGAGCAGTACTTC. This gives the protein CSVGRPYEQYF.